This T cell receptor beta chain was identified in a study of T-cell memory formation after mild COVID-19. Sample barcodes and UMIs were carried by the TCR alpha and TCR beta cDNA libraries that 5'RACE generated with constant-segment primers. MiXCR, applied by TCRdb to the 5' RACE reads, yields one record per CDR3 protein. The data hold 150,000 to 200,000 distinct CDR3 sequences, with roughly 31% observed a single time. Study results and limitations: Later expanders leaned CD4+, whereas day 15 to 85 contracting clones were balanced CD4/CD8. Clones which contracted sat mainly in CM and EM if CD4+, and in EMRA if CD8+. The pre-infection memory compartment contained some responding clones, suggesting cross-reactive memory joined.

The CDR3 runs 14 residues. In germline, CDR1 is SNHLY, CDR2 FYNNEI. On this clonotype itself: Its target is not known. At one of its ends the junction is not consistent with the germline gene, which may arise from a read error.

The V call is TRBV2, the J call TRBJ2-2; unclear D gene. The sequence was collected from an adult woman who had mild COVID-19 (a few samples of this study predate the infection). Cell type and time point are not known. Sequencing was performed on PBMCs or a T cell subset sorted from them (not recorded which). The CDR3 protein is CASREGTNTGELFF. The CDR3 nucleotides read TGTGCCAGCAGGGAAGGGACGAACACCGGGGAGCTGTTTTTT.